The 16 T cell receptor beta chains presented below share a single source sample, sequenced in a study of blood T cell repertoires in COVID-19. This table comes from immunoSEQ multiplex PCR, and its TCRdb copy is limited to in-frame clones, with some not included. Of about 170,000 clones listed, about 82% are singletons. Sequenced input: peripheral blood. These receptors were collected from a woman aged 80 or over with COVID-19, enrolled during active disease.

This clone was found once. The CDR3 sequence is CASSWTTSAAETQYF. Here the CDR3 DNA reads TGTGCCAGCAGTTGGACGACTAGTGCGGCGGAGACCCAGTACTTC. V usage is TRBV27 and J usage is TRBJ2-5; maybe TRBD2 (6 bases). Germline assignment: CDR1 MNHEY and CDR2 SMNVEV (reference sequence). The CDR3 covers 15 residues. The V end lost 4 bases, the J end lost 5 bases, and 17 bases lay between the germline ends.

This chain links TRBV7-6 with TRBJ2-5; 12 bases agree with TRBD2. With V trimmed by 6 bases and J by 5 bases, 7 bases remained unmatched. The CDR3 spans 15 residues. CDR1 is SGHVS, CDR2 FNYEAQ, per germline. Written as DNA, the CDR3 is TGTGCCAGCAGTTACGGACTAGCGGGATTGGAGACCCAGTACTTC. As protein: CASSYGLAGLETQYF.

The chain has TRBV18 and TRBJ1-6; 9 positions agree with TRBD1. Trimming took 6 bases from V and 5 from J; bases not matched to a gene: 2. The CDR3 consists of 14 residues. Germline V gene data show CDR1 as KGHSH and CDR2 as LQKENI. CDR3 sequence reads: CASSGDRDNSPLHF. CDR3 sequence (DNA): TGTGCCAGCTCCGGGGACAGGGATAATTCACCCCTCCACTTT.

V gene TRBV14 combines with J gene TRBJ1-1, with D perhaps TRBD1 (5 bases). Trimming pared 1 base from V and 5 bases from J, leaving 11 bases between. Germline CDR1 and CDR2: SGHDN and FVKESK. This CDR3 is built from 14 residues. Here the CDR3 reads CASSQGGESTEAFF. The CDR3 DNA reads TGTGCCAGCAGCCAAGGGGGGGAAAGTACTGAAGCTTTCTTT.

This chain joins TRBV2 and TRBJ2-3; 10 bases fit TRBD2. The CDR3 length is 18 residues. J was trimmed by 0 bases and V by 6 bases; bases with no gene match: 12. Germline V CDR1 and CDR2: SNHLY, FYNNEI. CDR3 nucleotides: TGTGCCAGCAGGGATCCTTCTAGCGGGGGAACCAGCACAGATACGCAGTATTTT. Translating it yields CASRDPSSGGTSTDTQYF.

In DNA, the CDR3 is TGTGCCAGCAGCTTAGCGATCGCTAGTCACTCTGGGGCCAACGTCCTGACTTTC. Its translation: CASSLAIASHSGANVLTF. This chain connects TRBV11-3 to TRBJ2-6; no reliable D call. Trimming removed 1 base at V and 0 bases at J, with 13 bases between. This CDR3 has 18 amino acids. Germline V gene data show CDR1 as SGHNT and CDR2 as YENEEA.

The gene calls are TRBV7-8 and TRBJ1-3; 7 positions match TRBD1. Germline CDR1 SGHVS, CDR2 FQNEAQ. This CDR3 region has 15 residues. V lost 5 bases to trimming and J lost 10 bases; unmatched junction nucleotides: 14. CDR3 DNA: TGTGCCAGCAGCCCACGACAGGGTCTGGCGGGGACCATATATTTT. Translating gives CASSPRQGLAGTIYF.

V and J are TRBV18 and TRBJ1-1, with a tentative D call TRBD1 (6 bases). This CDR3 is 15 amino acids long. Germline loops: CDR1 KGHSH, CDR2 LQKENI. Trimming cost V 3 bases and J 3 bases, with 14 bases left between them. CDR3 region: CASSPSPGGHTEAFF. DNA of the CDR3: TGTGCCAGCTCACCTTCCCCGGGGGGCCACACTGAAGCTTTCTTT.

The chain uses TRBV21-1 and TRBJ2-7; TRBD2, the table's D call, lacks a check against the DNA. TRBV21-1 counts as a pseudogene. The CDR3 runs to 15 residues. CDR3 region: CASSPLRRRAYEQYF. CDR3 in DNA: TGTGCCAGCAGCCCTCTACGGCGGAGAGCCTACGAGCAGTACTTC.

The chain combines TRBV9 with TRBJ1-4; D is unresolved. The V gene lost 4 bases and the J gene lost 8 bases, with 12 bases spanning the gap. The CDR3 runs 13 residues. The V gene's germline CDR1 is SGDLS and CDR2 YYNGEE. CDR3 protein: CASSKGGQEKLFF. CDR3 bases: TGTGCCAGCAGCAAGGGAGGGCAGGAAAAACTGTTTTTT.

The genes are TRBV18 and TRBJ2-1; possibly TRBD2 for D (7 bases). Trimming removed 3 bases at V and 9 bases at J, with 12 bases between. Germline values: CDR1 KGHSH, CDR2 LQKENI. The CDR3 covers 13 residues. In DNA, the CDR3 is TGTGCCAGCTCACCTGTAGGGGGGGGTGAGCAGTTCTTC. Translating it yields CASSPVGGGEQFF.

This chain connects TRBV5-5 to TRBJ2-5; 8 bases are shared with TRBD1. V shed 4 bases, J shed 2 bases, and the junction held 4 bases outside the gene matches. The CDR3 is made up of 14 amino acids. Germline V gene sequence: CDR1 SGHKS, CDR2 YYEKEE (reference sequence). The CDR3 sequence is CASSGGQGQETQYF. CDR3 nucleotides: TGTGCCAGCAGCGGAGGACAGGGACAAGAGACCCAGTACTTC.

V is TRBV7-8 and J is TRBJ2-5; D unresolved. The V gene's germline CDR1 is SGHVS and CDR2 FQNEAQ. Trimming removed 1 base at V and 2 bases at J, with 5 bases between. The CDR3 has 13 amino acids. In nucleotides, the CDR3 is TGTGCCAGCAGCTTAGGGCCTCAAGAGACCCAGTACTTC. Amino acids: CASSLGPQETQYF. Together with reference TRBV7-8 and TRBJ2-5, the CDR3 gives the full variable domain: GAGVSQSPRYKVAKRGQDVALRCDPISGHVSLFWYQQALGQGPEFLTYFQNEAQLDKSGLPSDRFFAERPEGSVSTLKIQRTQQEDSAVYLCASSLGPQETQYFGPGTRLLVL.

This clone was observed a few times. The chain carries TRBV5-4 and TRBJ2-7, with 8 bases lining up with TRBD2. Trimming removed 2 bases from V and 3 bases from J; junction bases left unmatched: 4. The CDR3 contains 14 residues. CDR1 and CDR2 from the germline V gene are SGHNT and YYREEE (reference sequence). The CDR3 coding sequence is TGTGCCAGCAGCTTTGCGGGGGGCAACTACGAGCAGTACTTC. Protein: CASSFAGGNYEQYF.

V usage is TRBV2 and J usage is TRBJ1-5, with unresolved D. This CDR3 has 13 residues. Trimming removed 8 bases from V and 6 bases from J, with 14 bases in between. In germline, CDR1 is SNHLY, CDR2 FYNNEI. The CDR3 DNA reads TGTGCCAGCGAGGCGCATGAGCGTCAGCCCCAGCATTTT. This gives the protein CASEAHERQPQHF.

The count of this clone is one. The chain couples TRBV7-3 to TRBJ1-1, with D possibly matching TRBD1 (5 bases). This CDR3 is built from 14 residues. Germline CDR1 reads SGHTA; CDR2 reads FQGTGA. V lost 5 bases and J 1 base, leaving 11 bases between the germline ends. The CDR3 bases are TGTGCCAGCAGCCCCGGGAGGGGGAACACTGAAGCTTTCTTT. It yields the protein CASSPGRGNTEAFF. Full variable domain (outside the CDR3, taken from reference TRBV7-3 and TRBJ1-1): GAGVSQTPSNKVTEKGKYVELRCDPISGHTALYWYRQSLGQGPEFLIYFQGTGAADDSGLPNDRFFAVRPEGSVSTLKIQRTERGDSAVYLCASSPGRGNTEAFFGQGTRLTVV.